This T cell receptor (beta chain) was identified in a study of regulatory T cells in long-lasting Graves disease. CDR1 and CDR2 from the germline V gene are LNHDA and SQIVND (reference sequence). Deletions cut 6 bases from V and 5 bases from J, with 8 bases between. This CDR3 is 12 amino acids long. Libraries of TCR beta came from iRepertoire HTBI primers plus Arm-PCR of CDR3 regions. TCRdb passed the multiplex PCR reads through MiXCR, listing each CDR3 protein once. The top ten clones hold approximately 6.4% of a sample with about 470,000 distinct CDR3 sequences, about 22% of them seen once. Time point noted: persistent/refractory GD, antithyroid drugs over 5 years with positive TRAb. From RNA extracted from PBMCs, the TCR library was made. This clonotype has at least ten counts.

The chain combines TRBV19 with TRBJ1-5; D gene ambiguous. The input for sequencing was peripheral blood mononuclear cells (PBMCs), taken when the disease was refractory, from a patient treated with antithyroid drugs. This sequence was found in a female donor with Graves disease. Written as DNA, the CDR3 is TGTGCCAGTAGCCCCTATGATCAGCCCCAGCATTTT. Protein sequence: CASSPYDQPQHF.